This T cell receptor beta chain was identified during a study of blood T cell repertoires in COVID-19. Across the whole study: Whether acute or convalescent, the COVID-19 samples came from the United States, Italy and Spain. Sample material is recorded as cDNA or gDNA derived from T cells, B-cell-depleted T cells, or PBMCs.

Methods used by the authors: Estimates of nucleated cell counts were drawn from the amplification of reference gene primers. Here immunoSEQ multiplex PCR was the method, and the copy in TCRdb shows in-frame clones only, minus some. V and J calls and clone size are those listed in that table; D and trimming were worked out from the DNA. The sample includes some 140,000 clones, roughly 80% of them seen just once. V lost 0 bases to trimming and J lost 7 bases; unmatched junction nucleotides: 10. CDR3 length: 16 residues. The germline CDR1 and CDR2 sequences are KGHSH and LQKENI. The clonotype was recovered from a woman in her fifties or sixties with acute or convalescent COVID-19. Sequences were obtained from peripheral blood. This chain connects TRBV18 to TRBJ1-1; TRBD1 aligns across 8 bases. The CDR3, as DNA: TGTGCCAGCTCACCACCTACAGGGGGGGCGGTGGGTGAAGCTTTCTTT. This encodes CASSPPTGGAVGEAFF.